This TCR beta chain is from a study of shared clonotypes between healthy human individuals. Findings of the study overall: Non-shared clonotypes had lower generation probabilities than clonotypes shared by all four sorted-subset donors. Sharing across a few donors was seen in about 5% of naive CD4 clonotypes.

In regard to this clone: Antigen: not known.

Profiled with immunoSEQ multiplex PCR; TCRdb holds only in-frame clones, not every one. Of over a million clones listed, more than 95% are singletons. Germline CDR1 MNHNS, CDR2 SASEGT. The CDR3 loop spans 11 amino acids. The V and J ends lost 6 bases and 0 bases respectively, with 3 bases between them. The origin of this receptor is a man aged 30 to 39 in good health. The source material was naive CD4+ T cells sorted from blood. The subset was: CD45RA+ positively selected. The rearrangement links TRBV6-1 to TRBJ2-7; D remains ambiguous. The chain's CDR3 is CASRTSYEQYF. DNA for the CDR3: TGTGCCAGCAGGACCTCCTACGAGCAGTACTTC.